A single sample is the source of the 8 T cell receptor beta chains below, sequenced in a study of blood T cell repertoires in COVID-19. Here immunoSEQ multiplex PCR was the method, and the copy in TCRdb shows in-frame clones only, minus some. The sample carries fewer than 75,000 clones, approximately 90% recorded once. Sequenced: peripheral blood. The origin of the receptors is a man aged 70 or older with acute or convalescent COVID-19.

CDR3 amino acids: CSARLDFEAFF. The CDR3 DNA reads as TGCAGTGCTCGCCTAGATTTTGAAGCTTTCTTT. This chain joins TRBV20-1 and TRBJ1-1, with unresolved D. Deletions cut 5 bases from V and 7 bases from J, with 11 bases between. CDR1 and CDR2 (germline): DFQATT, SNEGSKA (reference sequence). The CDR3 contains 11 residues.

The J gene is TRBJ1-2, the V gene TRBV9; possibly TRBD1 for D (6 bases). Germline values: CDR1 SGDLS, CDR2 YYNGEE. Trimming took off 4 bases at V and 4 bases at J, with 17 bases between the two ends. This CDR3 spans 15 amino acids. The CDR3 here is CASSLTGSPSYGYTF. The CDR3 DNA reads TGTGCCAGCAGCCTTACAGGGTCCCCCTCCTATGGCTACACCTTC.

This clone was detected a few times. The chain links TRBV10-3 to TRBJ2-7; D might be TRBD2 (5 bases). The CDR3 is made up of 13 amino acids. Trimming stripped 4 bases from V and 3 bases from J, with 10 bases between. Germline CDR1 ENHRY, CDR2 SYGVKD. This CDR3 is CAISGPGGYEQYF. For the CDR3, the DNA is TGTGCCATCAGTGGACCAGGAGGCTACGAGCAGTACTTC.

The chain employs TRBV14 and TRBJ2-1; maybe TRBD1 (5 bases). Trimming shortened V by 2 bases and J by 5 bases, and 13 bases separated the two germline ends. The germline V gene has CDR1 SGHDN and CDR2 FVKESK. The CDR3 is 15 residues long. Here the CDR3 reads CASSQLNRIDNEQFF. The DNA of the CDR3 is TGTGCCAGCAGCCAATTAAACAGGATAGACAATGAGCAGTTCTTC.

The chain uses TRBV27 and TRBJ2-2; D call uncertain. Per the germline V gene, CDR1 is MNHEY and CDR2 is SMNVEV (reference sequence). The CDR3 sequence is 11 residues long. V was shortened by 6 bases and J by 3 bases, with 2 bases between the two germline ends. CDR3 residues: CASSDTGELFF. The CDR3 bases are TGTGCCAGCAGCGACACCGGGGAGCTGTTTTTT.

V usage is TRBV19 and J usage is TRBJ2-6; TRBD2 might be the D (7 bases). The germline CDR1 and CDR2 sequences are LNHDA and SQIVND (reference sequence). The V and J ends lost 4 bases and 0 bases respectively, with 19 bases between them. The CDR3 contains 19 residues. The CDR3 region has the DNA TGTGCCAGTAGTACCCGGGGGGCAGAAGTAATCTCTGGGGCCAACGTCCTGACTTTC. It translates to CASSTRGAEVISGANVLTF. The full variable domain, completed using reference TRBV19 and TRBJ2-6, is DGGITQSPKYLFRKEGQNVTLSCEQNLNHDAMYWYRQDPGQGLRLIYYSQIVNDFQKGDIAEGYSVSREKKESFPLTVTSAQKNPTAFYLCASSTRGAEVISGANVLTFGAGSRLTVL.

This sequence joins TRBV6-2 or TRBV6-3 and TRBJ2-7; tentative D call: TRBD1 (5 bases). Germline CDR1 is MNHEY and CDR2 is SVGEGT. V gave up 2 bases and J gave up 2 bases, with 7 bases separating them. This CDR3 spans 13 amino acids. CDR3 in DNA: TGTGCCAGCAGTTACAGACAGACCTACGAGCAGTACTTC. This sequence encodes CASSYRQTYEQYF.

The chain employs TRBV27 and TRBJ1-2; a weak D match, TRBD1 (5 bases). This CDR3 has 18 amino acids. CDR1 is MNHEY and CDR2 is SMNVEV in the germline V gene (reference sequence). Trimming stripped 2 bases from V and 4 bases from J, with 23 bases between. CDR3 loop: CASSLESGSETYRYGYTF. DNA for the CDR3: TGTGCCAGCAGTTTAGAGTCAGGGTCGGAAACTTATCGCTATGGCTACACCTTC.